Each of the 21 T cell receptor beta chains below was sequenced from the same sample in a study of cytomegalovirus exposure and HLA in healthy donors. 13 Jbeta primers and 60 Vbeta primers were used for the PCR. Profiling relied on immunoSEQ multiplex PCR, and the TCRdb table lists in-frame clones only, not all of them. The sample table sets out some 71,000 clones. Sequencing was carried out using PBMCs. These receptors were obtained from a woman aged 25 to 45 in good health and CMV-seronegative.

This rearrangement joins TRBV19 to TRBJ2-7; TRBD2 matches 15 bases. The V gene end was trimmed by 5 bases and the J gene end by 7 bases; junction bases not matched to a gene: 9. This CDR3 spans 16 amino acids. CDR1 is LNHDA and CDR2 is SQIVND in the germline V gene (reference sequence). CDR3 loop: CASSFGLAGGPSEQYF. The CDR3 DNA reads TGTGCCAGTAGTTTCGGACTAGCGGGAGGGCCGTCTGAGCAGTACTTC.

This sequence joins TRBV11-2 and TRBJ2-1; D possibly corresponds to TRBD2 (6 bases). Looked up from germline, CDR1 is SGHAT and CDR2 is FQNNGV. V was trimmed by 2 bases and J by 7 bases, leaving 12 bases between them. The CDR3 runs 14 residues. Written as DNA, the CDR3 is TGTGCCAGCAGCTTACAGGCGGGGTGGAATGAGCAGTTCTTC. Its protein is CASSLQAGWNEQFF.

This chain links TRBV18 with TRBJ2-7; 8 nucleotides line up with TRBD2. J was trimmed by 2 bases and V by 3 bases; bases with no gene match: 6. Germline-derived CDR1 and CDR2 are KGHSH and LQKENI. This CDR3 is built from 15 residues. For the CDR3, the DNA is TGTGCCAGCTCACCTCCCCGGGGGGGCCCCTACGAGCAGTACTTC. Its protein product is CASSPPRGGPYEQYF.

The rearrangement uses TRBV18 and TRBJ2-3, with 7 bases lining up with TRBD2. V lost 6 bases, J lost 2 bases, and 2 bases stayed unmatched. CDR1 is KGHSH and CDR2 is LQKENI in the germline V gene. This CDR3 region has 13 residues. The CDR3 loop reads CASSGLVTDTQYF. DNA of the CDR3: TGTGCCAGCTCCGGACTAGTCACAGATACGCAGTATTTT.

The chain carries TRBV4-2 and TRBJ2-2, with D maybe TRBD1 (6 bases). From germline, CDR1 is LGHNA and CDR2 YNFKEQ. This CDR3 is 15 amino acids long. The V end lost 6 bases, the J end lost 3 bases, and 14 bases lay between the germline ends. The CDR3 DNA follows: TGTGCCAGCAGTGTTACAGGGTCGGACACCGGGGAGCTGTTTTTT. Protein product: CASSVTGSDTGELFF.

The chain is built from TRBV5-4 and TRBJ1-2, with D possibly being TRBD1 (5 bases). From germline, CDR1 is SGHNT and CDR2 YYREEE (reference sequence). The CDR3 length is 15 residues. Trimming removed 1 base at V and 7 bases at J, with 17 bases between. The CDR3 reads CASSLFIQGRSGYTF. CDR3 nucleotide sequence: TGTGCCAGCAGCTTGTTCATTCAGGGAAGGAGTGGCTACACCTTC.

The gene calls are TRBV6-1 and TRBJ1-5; 7 bases align to TRBD1. Germline V gene data show CDR1 as MNHNS and CDR2 as SASEGT. The CDR3 consists of 15 residues. Trimming removed 7 bases from V and 1 base from J; junction bases left unmatched: 7. The CDR3 region has the DNA TGTGCCAGCACAGTCAGCAGGGGGAGCAATCAGCCCCAGCATTTT. Its protein product is CASTVSRGSNQPQHF.

The J gene is TRBJ2-1, the V gene TRBV6-7; 8 bases map to TRBD2. TRBV6-7 is placed among ORFs of uncertain function. This CDR3 has 15 residues. V shed 6 bases, J shed 5 bases, and the junction held 9 bases outside the gene matches. The CDR3 reads CASSPAGAADNEQFF. CDR3 sequence (DNA): TGTGCCAGCAGCCCAGCGGGAGCAGCCGACAATGAGCAGTTCTTC.

V and J are TRBV18 and TRBJ2-7; weak D call: TRBD2 (6 bases). CDR1 and CDR2 (germline): KGHSH, LQKENI. The V gene lost 0 bases and the J gene lost 3 bases, with 18 bases spanning the gap. The CDR3 has 17 residues. As DNA, the CDR3 is TGTGCCAGCTCACCACCGAACCAGCGGGCCAAAAACTACGAGCAGTACTTC. Protein sequence: CASSPPNQRAKNYEQYF.

The rearrangement links TRBV29-1 to TRBJ1-2; D is undetermined. From germline, CDR1 is SQVTM and CDR2 ANQGSEA. Trimming cost V 6 bases and J 4 bases, with 12 bases left between them. The CDR3 contains 12 residues. CDR3 in amino acids: CSVAERSYGYTF. CDR3 coding DNA: TGCAGCGTAGCGGAGAGGAGCTATGGCTACACCTTC.

The chain is built from TRBV20-1 and TRBJ2-7; D may be TRBD1 (6 bases). The germline gives CDR1 DFQATT, CDR2 SNEGSKA (reference sequence). Trimming shortened V by 6 bases and J by 3 bases, and 9 bases separated the two germline ends. There are 11 residues in the CDR3. The CDR3, as DNA: TGCAGTGCGGGGGCTGACTACGAGCAGTACTTC. This codes for CSAGADYEQYF.

The chain links TRBV27 to TRBJ2-7, with a weak D call TRBD1 (6 bases). This CDR3 contains 13 residues. V lost 5 bases, J lost 3 bases, and 11 bases lay in between. The germline V gene has CDR1 MNHEY and CDR2 SMNVEV (reference sequence). DNA of the CDR3: TGTGCCAGCAGTGGGGGCGACAGCTACGAGCAGTACTTC. It is translated as CASSGGDSYEQYF.

The chain uses TRBV4-3 and TRBJ1-1; D gene uncertain. Looked up from germline, CDR1 is LGHNA and CDR2 is YSLEER. The CDR3 runs to 16 residues. Between the trimmed V and J ends, which lost 1 base and 0 bases, there was a span of 12 bases. CDR3 loop: CASSQGPLALNTEAFF. CDR3 nucleotides: TGCGCCAGCAGCCAAGGCCCCCTGGCCCTGAACACTGAAGCTTTCTTT.

This chain joins TRBV4-2 and TRBJ2-5, with TRBD2 identical over 8 bases. Germline V gene data show CDR1 as LGHNA and CDR2 as YNFKEQ. V trimming: 6 bases; J trimming: 4 bases; junction bases outside the gene matches: 10. The CDR3 contains 15 residues. CDR3 sequence (DNA): TGTGCCAGCAGTCCCGGGACTAGTAATTTAGAGACCCAGTACTTC. Protein sequence: CASSPGTSNLETQYF.

This chain links TRBV5-4 with TRBJ2-7, with D maybe TRBD1 (5 bases). Germline V gene sequence: CDR1 SGHNT, CDR2 YYREEE (reference sequence). This CDR3 is 15 amino acids long. V dropped 0 bases and J dropped 1 base, with 11 bases sitting between them. CDR3: CASSLEGQGSYEQYF. CDR3 nucleotides: TGTGCCAGCAGCTTGGAGGGGCAGGGATCCTACGAGCAGTACTTC.

The rearrangement joins TRBV11-1 to TRBJ1-2; the D is unclear. V shed 3 bases and J shed 7 bases, with 6 bases lying between them. CDR3 length: 11 residues. CDR1 and CDR2 from the germline V gene are SGHAT and FQDESV (reference sequence). The CDR3 sequence: CASSFRGGYTF. Here the CDR3 DNA reads TGTGCCAGCAGCTTTCGAGGTGGCTACACCTTC.

The chain joins TRBV6-6 to TRBJ2-5; no clear D. The end of the DNA aligns better with TRBJ2-7, so the J call may be wrong. Germline V lookup: CDR1 MNHNY, CDR2 SVGAGI (reference sequence). The CDR3 has 16 residues. The CDR3 reads CASSYDTAARLYEQYF. The DNA for the CDR3 is TGTGCCAGCAGTTACGACACGGCCGCGCGTCTCTACGAGCAGTACTTC.

The chain uses TRBV6-5 and TRBJ2-7; D possibly corresponds to TRBD1 (5 bases). The CDR3 loop spans 16 amino acids. Trimming removed 0 bases at V and 2 bases at J, with 14 bases between. Germline CDR1 reads MNHEY; CDR2 reads SVGAGI. The CDR3 is CASSYSSRGPAYEQYF. The CDR3 nucleotides read TGTGCCAGCAGTTACTCGTCAAGGGGCCCCGCCTACGAGCAGTACTTC.

The J gene is TRBJ1-2, the V gene TRBV7-2; the D is unclear. V gave up 4 bases and J gave up 5 bases, with 14 bases separating them. The V gene's germline CDR1 is SGHTA and CDR2 FQGNSA. CDR3 length: 14 amino acids. The CDR3: CASSSQSGAYGYTF. As DNA, the CDR3 is TGTGCCAGCAGCTCCCAGTCGGGTGCTTATGGCTACACCTTC.

The chain carries TRBV7-2 and TRBJ2-7; D unresolved. Germline lookup yields CDR1 SGHTA and CDR2 FQGNSA. The V gene lost 4 bases and the J gene lost 1 base, with 8 bases spanning the gap. The CDR3 is 13 amino acids. The CDR3 region has the DNA TGTGCCAGCAGCTCCAGCGTATCCTACGAGCAGTACTTC. This encodes CASSSSVSYEQYF. The entire variable domain, with the rest obtained from reference TRBV7-2 and TRBJ2-7, is as follows: GAGVSQSPSNKVTEKGKDVELRCDPISGHTALYWYRQSLGQGLEFLIYFQGNSAPDKSGLPSDRFSAERTGGSVSTLTIQRTQQEDSAVYLCASSSSVSYEQYFGPGTRLTVT.

V and J are TRBV7-9 and TRBJ1-2, with TRBD1 matching over 7 bases. The CDR3 spans 15 residues. J was trimmed by 6 bases and V by 5 bases; bases with no gene match: 12. CDR1 and CDR2 from the germline V gene are SEHNR and FQNEAQ (reference sequence). The CDR3 reads CASSQVQGVNDGYTF. The CDR3 nucleotides read TGTGCCAGCAGCCAAGTCCAGGGGGTGAATGATGGCTACACCTTC.